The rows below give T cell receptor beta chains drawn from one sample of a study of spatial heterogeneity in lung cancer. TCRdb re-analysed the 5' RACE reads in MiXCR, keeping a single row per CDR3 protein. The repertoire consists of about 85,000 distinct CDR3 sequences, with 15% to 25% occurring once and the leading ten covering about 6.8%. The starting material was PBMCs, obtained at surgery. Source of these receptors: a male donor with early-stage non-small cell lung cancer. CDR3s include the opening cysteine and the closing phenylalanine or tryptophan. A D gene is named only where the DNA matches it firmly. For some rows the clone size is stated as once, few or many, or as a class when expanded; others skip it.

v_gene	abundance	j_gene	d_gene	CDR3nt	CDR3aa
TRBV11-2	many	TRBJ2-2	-	TGTGCCAGCAGCTTAGTCCTACAGGACGCCGGGGAGCTGTTTTTT	CASSLVLQDAGELFF
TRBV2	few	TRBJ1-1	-	TGTGCCAGCACGGCCAGACAGAACACTGAAGCTTTCTTT	CASTARQNTEAFF
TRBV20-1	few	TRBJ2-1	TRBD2	TGCAGTGCTAGAGATCCGGGACTAGCGGAGTACAATGAGCAGTTCTTC	CSARDPGLAEYNEQFF
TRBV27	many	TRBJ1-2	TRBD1	TGTGCCAGCAGCCGGGACAGCTCGGCTGTGGGCTACACCTTC	CASSRDSSAVGYTF
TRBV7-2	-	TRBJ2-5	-	TGTGCCAGCAGCCCCGGACAGTTCCAAGAGACCCAGTACTTC	CASSPGQFQETQYF
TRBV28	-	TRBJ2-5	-	TGTGCCAGCAGTCGGACCCAGAAGGTGGAGACCCAGTACTTC	CASSRTQKVETQYF
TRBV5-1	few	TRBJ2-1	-	TGCGCCAGCAGTCGGGGCGACGTATTAAGCAATGAGCAGTTCTTC	CASSRGDVLSNEQFF
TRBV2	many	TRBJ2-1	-	TGTGCCAGCAGTGAAATCCGGACGAATGAGCAGTTCTTC	CASSEIRTNEQFF
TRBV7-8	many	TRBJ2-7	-	TGTGCCAGCAGCTTAGGACCCAACGAGCAGTACTTC	CASSLGPNEQYF
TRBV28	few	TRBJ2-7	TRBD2	TGTGCCAGCAGTTTAGACGGGAGGGCCTTTTACGAGCAGTACTTC	CASSLDGRAFYEQYF
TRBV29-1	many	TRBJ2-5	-	TGCAGCGCCGGGTCAGGAGAGACCCAGTACTTC	CSAGSGETQYF
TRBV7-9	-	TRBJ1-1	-	TGTGCCAGCAGCTTATTAGCCAGAGACACTGAAGCTTTCTTT	CASSLLARDTEAFF
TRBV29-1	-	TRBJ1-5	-	TGCAGCGTTGAACAAGAGGGACAGCCCCAGCATTTT	CSVEQEGQPQHF
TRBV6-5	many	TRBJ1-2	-	TGTGCCAGCAGTTACAGGGGATTAGGCGGCTACACCTTC	CASSYRGLGGYTF
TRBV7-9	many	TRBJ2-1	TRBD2	TGTGCCAGCAGCTTAAGGCCTAGCGGACTTTACAATGAGCAGTTCTTC	CASSLRPSGLYNEQFF
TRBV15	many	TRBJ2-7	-	TGTGCCACCAGCAGAGATCGTGGACCGCTCTACGAGCAGTACTTC	CATSRDRGPLYEQYF
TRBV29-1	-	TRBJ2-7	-	TGCAGCGTGCACAGCCAGACCTACGAGCAGTACTTC	CSVHSQTYEQYF
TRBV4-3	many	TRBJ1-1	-	TGCGCCAGCAGCCAAAGAGCAGGAGACACTGAAGCTTTCTTT	CASSQRAGDTEAFF
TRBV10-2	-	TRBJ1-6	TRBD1	TGCGCCAGCGGGACAGGGGTTCGGTCCTATAATTCACCCCTCCACTTT	CASGTGVRSYNSPLHF
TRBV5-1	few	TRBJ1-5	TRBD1	TGCGCCAGCAGCCCGGGGACAGGGGGCAATCAGCCCCAGCATTTT	CASSPGTGGNQPQHF
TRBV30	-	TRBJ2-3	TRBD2	TGTGCCTGGACTAGCGGGAACACAGATACGCAGTATTTT	CAWTSGNTDTQYF
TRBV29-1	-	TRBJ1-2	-	TGCAGCGTTCCCGTTCCTAACTATGGCTACACCTTC	CSVPVPNYGYTF